These 20 T cell receptor beta chains were all obtained from the same sample, sequenced in a study of beta chain features in type 1 diabetes. Study-level points and caveats: Shorter TCRB CDR3s, moderately but significantly so, marked every one of the four CD4+ subsets in Type 1 diabetes patients.

Their target antigens are unknown. Expressed TCRB transcripts got sequenced, as all isolated RNA was reverse transcribed. Profiling relied on immunoSEQ multiplex PCR, and the TCRdb table lists in-frame clones only, not all of them. In the table there are hundreds of thousands of clones, around 12% of which are singletons. The sequenced sample was naive CD4+ T cells from blood. The receptors come from a woman between 18 and 30 years old with type 1 diabetes.

The chain links TRBV7-2 to TRBJ2-3; D remains unclear. The germline V gene has CDR1 SGHTA and CDR2 FQGNSA. This CDR3 contains 13 residues. Trimming took 0 bases from V and 6 from J, leaving 7 bases between them. The CDR3 coding sequence is TGTGCCAGCAGCTTAGCGCCCCGGGATACGCAGTATTTT. Translation gives CASSLAPRDTQYF. Full variable domain (rest looked up from reference TRBV7-2 and TRBJ2-3): GAGVSQSPSNKVTEKGKDVELRCDPISGHTALYWYRQSLGQGLEFLIYFQGNSAPDKSGLPSDRFSAERTGGSVSTLTIQRTQQEDSAVYLCASSLAPRDTQYFGPGTRLTVL.

In this sample, this clone turned up once. The DNA for the CDR3 is TGTGCCAGCAGCGGCACCGCACGACAGGGCCCTAATTCACCCCTCCACTTT. It codes for CASSGTARQGPNSPLHF. The V gene is TRBV9, the J gene TRBJ1-6; 7 bases map to TRBD1. Per germline, CDR1 SGDLS and CDR2 YYNGEE. The CDR3 has 17 residues. The V segment lost 3 bases and the J segment 6 bases; nucleotides outside the gene matches: 12.

V is TRBV27 and J is TRBJ1-1; D might be TRBD1 (5 bases). Germline V lookup: CDR1 MNHEY, CDR2 SMNVEV (reference sequence). V lost 3 bases to trimming and J lost 4 bases, with 12 bases between them. The CDR3 sequence is 14 residues long. CDR3 nucleotides: TGTGCCAGCAGTTTCGTCCGGGGGGGCACTGAAGCTTTCTTT. Amino acids: CASSFVRGGTEAFF.

This clone was seen only a few times. The V gene is TRBV10-3, the J gene TRBJ2-1; 7 bases are shared with TRBD2. Trimming removed 1 base from V and 3 bases from J; junction bases left unmatched: 3. Germline CDR1 reads ENHRY; CDR2 reads SYGVKD. There are 15 residues in the CDR3. CDR3 nucleotides: TGTGCCATCAGTGAGTGGCGGGAGAGCTACAATGAGCAGTTCTTC. Translation gives CAISEWRESYNEQFF.

This chain uses TRBV5-4 with TRBJ2-1, with D possibly TRBD1 on 5 matching bases. V lost 6 bases and J lost 3, with 10 bases in between. The CDR3 is 13 residues long. Germline V gives CDR1 SGHNT, CDR2 YYREEE (reference sequence). The CDR3 here is CASIGQNYNEQFF. The CDR3 bases are TGTGCCAGCATCGGACAAAACTACAATGAGCAGTTCTTC.

In its sample, this clone was seen a few times. The chain joins TRBV7-3 to TRBJ2-2, with 10 bases identical to TRBD2. Trimming took 5 bases from V and 4 from J; bases not matched to a gene: 4. CDR1 is SGHTA, CDR2 FQGTGA, per germline. This CDR3 region has 15 residues. DNA of the CDR3: TGTGCCAGCAGCACCGGGACTAGCGCCACCGGGGAGCTGTTTTTT. This encodes CASSTGTSATGELFF.

This chain joins TRBV29-1 and TRBJ1-2; 7 bases align to TRBD1. The CDR3 spans 13 residues. J gave up 0 bases and V 6 bases, and 4 bases lay outside the gene matches. Germline CDR1 and CDR2: SQVTM and ANQGSEA. CDR3: CSVTGDPNYGYTF. Written as DNA, the CDR3 is TGCAGCGTAACAGGGGACCCTAACTATGGCTACACCTTC.

The V call is TRBV4-1, the J call TRBJ2-1; TRBD2 matches 13 bases. The CDR3 is 16 amino acids. Trimming cost V 4 bases and J 11 bases; bases outside gene matches: 11. Germline CDR1 is MGHRA and CDR2 is YSYEKL. The CDR3 DNA reads as TGCGCCAGCAGCCGCACGAAAGGACTAGCGGGAGATCAGCAGTTCTTC. Its translation is CASSRTKGLAGDQQFF.

The chain employs TRBV7-9 and TRBJ2-2, with a tentative D call TRBD1 (5 bases). The CDR3 is 17 amino acids. Germline lookup yields CDR1 SEHNR and CDR2 FQNEAQ (reference sequence). The germline V and J ends were trimmed by 5 bases and 1 base, with 17 bases remaining between them. The CDR3 protein is CASSPVQGQLNTGELFF. In DNA form, the CDR3 reads TGTGCCAGCAGCCCAGTGCAGGGCCAGCTGAACACCGGGGAGCTGTTTTTT.

The gene calls are TRBV18 and TRBJ1-4, with D hard to call. The ends were cut back, 5 bases at V and 6 bases at J, with 19 bases in the middle. CDR1 is KGHSH and CDR2 is LQKENI in the germline V gene. The CDR3 spans 16 residues. The CDR3 bases are TGTGCCAGCTCAGGGAGGAGGCAAACCCTGGATGAAAAACTGTTTTTT. As protein: CASSGRRQTLDEKLFF. The whole variable domain, remainder taken from reference TRBV18 and TRBJ1-4, is NAGVMQNPRHLVRRRGQEARLRCSPMKGHSHVYWYRQLPEEGLKFMVYLQKENIIDESGMPKERFSAEFPKEGPSILRIQQVVRGDSAAYFCASSGRRQTLDEKLFFGSGTQLSVL.

This rearrangement joins TRBV7-2 to TRBJ2-2, with 10 bases fitting TRBD2. Trimming at V came to 2 bases and at J to 5 bases, leaving 5 bases not matched to a gene. In germline, CDR1 is SGHTA, CDR2 FQGNSA. This CDR3 is 16 amino acids long. This chain's CDR3 is CASSLRAGGRTGELFF. CDR3 coding DNA: TGTGCCAGCAGCTTACGAGCGGGGGGGCGTACCGGGGAGCTGTTTTTT.

This clone was detected a few times. The genes are TRBV11-2 and TRBJ2-1; unclear D gene. The germline CDR1 and CDR2 sequences are SGHAT and FQNNGV. Trimming removed 0 bases from V and 0 bases from J, with 15 bases in between. This CDR3 spans 18 amino acids. The CDR3 DNA sequence: TGTGCCAGCAGCTTAGAACGGTTGAGCCTGAGCTCCTACAATGAGCAGTTCTTC. Translated: CASSLERLSLSSYNEQFF.

This clone was observed a handful of times. V usage is TRBV4-3 and J usage is TRBJ2-1, with 11 bases fitting TRBD2. The CDR3 contains 15 residues. CDR1 and CDR2 from the germline V gene are LGHNA and YSLEER. V shed 1 base and J 9 bases; nucleotides not matched to a gene: 5. DNA for the CDR3: TGCGCCAGCAGCCAAGCTGTAGCGGGGGGGGCTGAGCAGTTCTTC. This codes for CASSQAVAGGAEQFF.

V gene TRBV27 combines with J gene TRBJ2-1, with D tentatively TRBD2 (5 bases). Germline CDR1 is MNHEY and CDR2 is SMNVEV (reference sequence). Trimming removed 5 bases from V and 13 bases from J, with 21 bases in between. CDR3 length: 14 residues. The CDR3 loop reads CASSPLVPIPRQFF. CDR3 DNA sequence: TGTGCCAGCAGTCCACTAGTCCCTATCCCGCGCCAGTTCTTC.

This clone was recorded a few times. The chain links TRBV10-3 to TRBJ2-3; 9 bases are shared with TRBD2. V lost 10 bases to trimming and J lost 6 bases; unmatched junction nucleotides: 14. The CDR3 sequence is 15 residues long. From germline, CDR1 is ENHRY and CDR2 SYGVKD. CDR3 bases: TGTGCCAGCAAGGGAAAAGCTAGCGGGATGGATACGCAGTATTTT. Translation gives CASKGKASGMDTQYF.

This clone has only a few counts. The chain uses TRBV4-1 and TRBJ2-7, with 9 bases that match TRBD1. This CDR3 has 16 amino acids. Trimming at V came to 4 bases and at J to 4 bases, leaving 11 bases not matched to a gene. Germline V lookup: CDR1 MGHRA, CDR2 YSYEKL. The CDR3 protein is CASSLRGGTGKYEQYF. CDR3 bases: TGCGCCAGCAGCCTGAGAGGTGGGACAGGGAAGTACGAGCAGTACTTC.

The V and J genes are TRBV19 and TRBJ2-1; D is perhaps TRBD2 (6 bases). Germline assignment: CDR1 LNHDA and CDR2 SQIVND (reference sequence). The CDR3 covers 14 residues. With 6 bases removed from V and 7 bases from J, the gap between germline ends came to 16 bases. CDR3 in amino acids: CASRMEGVLNEQFF. As DNA, the CDR3 is TGTGCCAGTAGAATGGAGGGTGTTTTGAATGAGCAGTTCTTC.

This clone turned up a few times. The chain uses TRBV18 and TRBJ1-1; D is uncertain. V shed 8 bases and J shed 1 base, with 17 bases lying between them. This CDR3 is 15 amino acids long. Germline V gene lookup returns CDR1 KGHSH and CDR2 LQKENI. Here the CDR3 DNA reads TGTGCCAGCACCTCCCTTGCGGGTGGGAACACTGAAGCTTTCTTT. Its protein is CASTSLAGGNTEAFF. Looking up the rest from reference TRBV18 and TRBJ1-1 gives the full variable domain: NAGVMQNPRHLVRRRGQEARLRCSPMKGHSHVYWYRQLPEEGLKFMVYLQKENIIDESGMPKERFSAEFPKEGPSILRIQQVVRGDSAAYFCASTSLAGGNTEAFFGQGTRLTVV.

The V gene is TRBV5-6, the J gene TRBJ2-1; TRBD1 agrees at 8 bases. The germline gives CDR1 SGHDT, CDR2 YYEEEE. The V segment lost 2 bases and the J segment 9 bases; nucleotides outside the gene matches: 4. This CDR3 has 13 amino acids. CDR3 DNA: TGTGCCAGCAGCTTACCAGGGGGCGGTGAGCAGTTCTTC. This codes for CASSLPGGGEQFF.

V is TRBV2 and J is TRBJ2-3, with 7 bases that match TRBD1. The CDR3 covers 16 residues. Germline CDR1 SNHLY, CDR2 FYNNEI. V was clipped by 3 bases and J by 2 bases; unmatched bases: 8. The CDR3 is CASSEMGTVSTDTQYF. DNA for the CDR3: TGTGCCAGCAGTGAGATGGGGACAGTATCCACAGATACGCAGTATTTT.